The 26 T cell receptor beta chains reported below all come from one sample, sequenced in a study of blood T cells in healthy people across ages. A second PCR, run for about 7 to 11 cycles, used a sample-barcoded 5' primer plus a J-beta primer mix. A single record per CDR3 protein comes from TCRdb applying MiXCR to the 5' RACE reads. The sample lists fewer than 900,000 distinct CDR3 sequences; roughly 47% were seen once. The sequencing input was blood. These receptors originate from a woman in her sixties in good health.

This clonotype was observed many times. The CDR3 protein is CASSTGSKNIQYF. The CDR3 nucleotides are TGTGCCAGCTCCACAGGGTCCAAAAACATTCAGTACTTC. The chain recombines TRBV27 with TRBJ2-4, with D possibly being TRBD1 (6 bases). The V gene lost 8 bases and the J gene lost 2 bases, with 10 bases spanning the gap. This CDR3 contains 13 residues. Per the germline V gene, CDR1 is MNHEY and CDR2 is SMNVEV (reference sequence).

About this clonotype itself: A read error is possible here, since a much larger clone lies one base away. The chain is built from TRBV29-1 and TRBJ2-5; D is unresolved. The germline V gene has CDR1 SQVTM and CDR2 ANQGSEA. The CDR3 covers 14 residues. V lost 7 bases to trimming and J lost 2 bases, with 17 bases between them. The DNA of the CDR3 is TGCAGCGCTGGGCCCCCGACACTTCAAGAGACCCAGTACTTC. Translation gives CSAGPPTLQETQYF.

The chain links TRBV27 to TRBJ1-4, with 9 nucleotides matching TRBD1. The CDR3 loop spans 15 amino acids. The V segment lost 1 base and the J segment 8 bases; nucleotides outside the gene matches: 5. The V gene's germline CDR1 is MNHEY and CDR2 SMNVEV (reference sequence). The CDR3 loop reads CASSLWGDREEKLFF. Written as DNA, the CDR3 is TGTGCCAGCAGTTTATGGGGGGACAGGGAAGAAAAACTGTTTTTT.

The V gene is TRBV28, the J gene TRBJ2-5, with 12 positions matching TRBD2. V dropped 3 bases and J dropped 2; count of bases not matched to a gene: 13. The CDR3 loop spans 19 amino acids. From germline, CDR1 is MDHEN and CDR2 SYDVKM. The CDR3 loop reads CASSFAGLAGPGGQETQYF. CDR3 in DNA: TGTGCCAGCAGTTTTGCCGGACTAGCGGGACCAGGGGGACAAGAGACCCAGTACTTC.

This clonotype was counted at least ten times. This chain uses TRBV21-1 with TRBJ2-4; TRBD1, as called in the table, went unchecked against the DNA. TRBV21-1 is flagged as a pseudogene. The CDR3 is 17 amino acids. CDR3 in DNA: TGTGCCAGCAGCTGCCCCCCAAGGGGGCTTCGCAAAAACATTCAGTACTTC. As protein: CASSCPPRGLRKNIQYF.

The chain links TRBV20-1 to TRBJ2-3; D is ambiguous. Looked up from germline, CDR1 is DFQATT and CDR2 is SNEGSKA (reference sequence). The V gene lost 3 bases and the J gene lost 5 bases, with 12 bases spanning the gap. The CDR3 is 13 amino acids. The CDR3: CSARAPDIDTQYF. The CDR3 nucleotides are TGCAGTGCTAGGGCCCCCGACATAGATACGCAGTATTTT.

This clonotype has only a few counts. The DNA for the CDR3 is TGTGCCAGCAGCTCGAATGCGGAGACCCAGTACTTC. Translated: CASSSNAETQYF. The chain combines TRBV12-3 or TRBV12-4 with TRBJ2-5; the D is unclear. The V end lost 6 bases, the J end lost 5 bases, and 10 bases lay between the germline ends. CDR3 size: 12 residues.

V usage is TRBV7-8 and J usage is TRBJ2-1; TRBD2 matches 11 bases. Germline V lookup: CDR1 SGHVS, CDR2 FQNEAQ. The V segment lost 2 bases and the J segment 8 bases; nucleotides outside the gene matches: 8. The CDR3 is 16 residues long. The CDR3 region has the DNA TGTGCCAGCAGCTTAAATAGCGGGGGGGTTGGTGATGAGCAGTTCTTC. It yields the protein CASSLNSGGVGDEQFF.

The rearrangement joins TRBV19 to TRBJ2-3; D is perhaps TRBD1 or TRBD2 (5 bases each). The CDR3 runs to 14 residues. V was pared by 3 bases and J by 4 bases, with 11 bases between. Germline CDR1 reads LNHDA; CDR2 reads SQIVND (reference sequence). CDR3 protein: CASSIEGIPDTQYF. The CDR3 DNA sequence: TGTGCCAGTAGTATCGAGGGGATACCAGATACGCAGTATTTT.

The chain couples TRBV9 to TRBJ2-1; no firm D call. Trimming took 1 base from V and 10 from J, leaving 9 bases between them. The germline CDR1 and CDR2 sequences are SGDLS and YYNGEE. The CDR3 spans 12 residues. DNA for the CDR3: TGTGCCAGCAGCGTAAGGGCCGGGGAGCAGTTCTTC. Translating it yields CASSVRAGEQFF.

V usage is TRBV7-2 and J usage is TRBJ2-7; 11 bases align to TRBD2. Germline CDR1 SGHTA, CDR2 FQGNSA. This CDR3 region has 18 residues. Trimming at V came to 2 bases and at J to 7 bases, leaving 16 bases not matched to a gene. CDR3 amino acids: CASSLKPASGRSYNEQYF. The CDR3 nucleotides are TGTGCCAGCAGCTTAAAACCCGCTAGCGGGAGGTCCTACAATGAGCAGTACTTC.

This chain joins TRBV12-3 or TRBV12-4 and TRBJ2-1, with TRBD2 identical over 11 bases. This CDR3 has 17 amino acids. J was trimmed by 4 bases and V by 5 bases; bases with no gene match: 10. CDR3 amino acids: CASSPTSLAGVYNEQFF. CDR3 DNA: TGTGCCAGCAGTCCGACCTCACTAGCGGGAGTTTACAATGAGCAGTTCTTC.

Note on this clonotype: A much larger clone lies a single base off, so this may be a read error. The chain combines TRBV9 with TRBJ2-7; TRBD2 matches at 7 bases. Germline trimming cut 5 bases from V and 7 bases from J; bases unmatched to any gene: 15. The germline V gene has CDR1 SGDLS and CDR2 YYNGEE. The CDR3 has 15 residues. The CDR3 DNA follows: TGTGCCAGCAGTGACTCTAGCGGCTCCTACAATGAGCAGTACTTC. Translation: CASSDSSGSYNEQYF. Looking up the rest from reference TRBV9 and TRBJ2-7 gives the full variable domain: DSGVTQTPKHLITATGQRVTLRCSPRSGDLSVYWYQQSLDQGLQFLIQYYNGEERAKGNILERFSAQQFPDLHSELNLSSLELGDSALYFCASSDSSGSYNEQYFGPGTRLTVT.

This chain joins TRBV6-6 and TRBJ2-6, with 7 bases aligning to TRBD2. The CDR3 totals 15 residues. V trimming: 7 bases; J trimming: 2 bases; junction bases outside the gene matches: 5. CDR1 is MNHNY and CDR2 is SVGAGI in the germline V gene (reference sequence). The CDR3 DNA is TGTGCCAGCACTCCTGCGGGGGCTGGGGCCAACGTCCTGACTTTC. Encoded protein: CASTPAGAGANVLTF.

This sequence joins TRBV5-1 and TRBJ2-1; D uncertain. The DNA matches TRBJ2-7 better at its end, which makes the J call doubtful. The CDR3 sequence is 15 residues long. The germline V gene has CDR1 SGHRS and CDR2 YFSETQ. CDR3 region: CASSLDQFSYSEQYF. The DNA of the CDR3 is TGCGCCAGCAGCTTGGACCAGTTCTCCTACAGCGAGCAGTACTTC.

The gene calls are TRBV7-9 and TRBJ1-5; 10 bases align to TRBD1. This CDR3 region has 15 residues. After removal of 4 bases from V and 6 bases from J, the junction contained 6 bases not matched to a gene. Germline V gene sequence: CDR1 SEHNR, CDR2 FQNEAQ (reference sequence). The CDR3 nucleotides are TGTGCCAGCAGCTCCGGGACAGGGGTCAGTCAGCCCCAGCATTTT. Translation gives CASSSGTGVSQPQHF.

This sequence joins TRBV7-3 and TRBJ2-1; 7 bases align to TRBD2. The CDR3 runs 16 residues. V gave up 4 bases and J gave up 2 bases; unmatched junction bases: 8. Germline V lookup: CDR1 SGHTA, CDR2 FQGTGA. The CDR3 coding sequence is TGTGCCAGCAGCTCCCAAGGGGCGGGAGCCTACAATGAGCAGTTCTTC. It codes for CASSSQGAGAYNEQFF.

This chain links TRBV14 with TRBJ2-1; 11 bases match TRBD2. The germline V gene encodes CDR1 SGHDN and CDR2 FVKESK. This CDR3 is built from 15 residues. V lost 4 bases and J lost 4; bases outside the gene matches: 3. As DNA, the CDR3 is TGTGCCAGCAGCCCTAGCGGGAGGACTTACAATGAGCAGTTCTTC. Its protein product is CASSPSGRTYNEQFF.

CDR3 loop: CASSQRPSGEQFF. In nucleotides, the CDR3 is TGTGCCAGCAGCCAAAGACCCAGCGGGGAGCAGTTCTTC. The chain couples TRBV11-3 to TRBJ2-1; possibly TRBD2 for D (6 bases). The V and J ends lost 5 bases and 10 bases respectively, with 15 bases between them. Per the germline V gene, CDR1 is SGHNT and CDR2 is YENEEA. The CDR3 spans 13 residues.

Only a few counts were recorded for this clonotype. This chain joins TRBV24-1 and TRBJ2-5; D not resolved. V was shortened by 1 base and J by 5 bases, with 4 bases between the two germline ends. The germline V gene encodes CDR1 KGHDR and CDR2 SFDVKD. The length of the CDR3 is 12 residues. The CDR3: CATSDFLETQYF. For the CDR3, the DNA is TGTGCCACCAGTGATTTTTTGGAGACCCAGTACTTC.

In this sample, this clonotype turned up a few times. This sequence joins TRBV2 and TRBJ2-7, with D perhaps matching TRBD1 or TRBD2 (5 bases each). The DNA end lines up better with TRBJ2-4; the J call may be wrong. The CDR3 totals 15 residues. Germline V gene lookup returns CDR1 SNHLY and CDR2 FYNNEI. The CDR3 here is CASSPDWVGAGIQYF. The CDR3 DNA follows: TGTGCCAGCAGTCCTGACTGGGTTGGGGCGGGCATTCAGTACTTC.

This clonotype was seen only once. A read error may explain this, as a much larger clone is one base away. The chain couples TRBV28 to TRBJ2-7, with D possibly TRBD1 on 5 matching bases. CDR1 MDHEN and CDR2 SYDVKM come from the germline V gene. The CDR3 is 15 amino acids. V gave up 4 bases and J gave up 7 bases, with 20 bases separating them. CDR3 nucleotides: TGTGCCAGCAGTTCCCACCCCGACAGAAACAATGAGCAGTACTTC. Protein: CASSSHPDRNNEQYF.

The table lists this clonotype with a few counts. The rearrangement uses TRBV4-2 and TRBJ2-2, with TRBD2 matching 16 bases. Germline loops: CDR1 LGHNA, CDR2 YNFKEQ. Trimming cost V 2 bases and J 3 bases; bases outside gene matches: 9. The CDR3 is 20 amino acids. In DNA, the CDR3 is TGTGCCAGCAGCCAAAGAGGGGGACTAGCGGGAGGGCCCCACACCGGGGAGCTGTTTTTT. Translation gives CASSQRGGLAGGPHTGELFF.

This clonotype turned up a few times. The rearrangement links TRBV20-1 to TRBJ2-7; a possible D gene is TRBD2 (7 bases). V lost 7 bases, J lost 0 bases, and 16 bases lay in between. CDR3 length: 14 amino acids. Germline loops: CDR1 DFQATT, CDR2 SNEGSKA (reference sequence). CDR3 in amino acids: CSVPRGGYSYEQYF. CDR3 DNA sequence: TGCAGTGTGCCGAGGGGGGGATACTCCTACGAGCAGTACTTC.

This chain uses TRBV7-2 with TRBJ1-6; 10 nucleotides match TRBD1. V lost 6 bases and J lost 5; bases outside the gene matches: 7. Germline loops: CDR1 SGHTA, CDR2 FQGNSA. There are 16 residues in the CDR3. The CDR3 protein is CASRLSGTGDNSPLHF. CDR3 coding DNA: TGTGCCAGCAGGCTATCCGGGACAGGGGATAATTCACCCCTCCACTTT.

This clonotype was counted many times. The chain employs TRBV11-3 and TRBJ2-1; the D gene could be TRBD1 or TRBD2 (6 bases each). Germline V gene data show CDR1 as SGHNT and CDR2 as YENEEA. The V end was cut by 4 bases, the J end by 9 bases, with 16 bases between. This CDR3 contains 14 residues. The CDR3 region has the DNA TGTGCCAGCAGCTGGGGGGCTAGTGAGGGTGAGCAGTTCTTC. Encoded protein: CASSWGASEGEQFF. The full variable domain, completed using reference TRBV11-3 and TRBJ2-1, is EAGVVQSPRYKIIEKKQPVAFWCNPISGHNTLYWYLQNLGQGPELLIRYENEEAVDDSQLPKDRFSAERLKGVDSTLKIQPAELGDSAVYLCASSWGASEGEQFFGPGTRLTVL.